The 22 T cell receptor beta chains below all came from one sample that was sequenced in a study of CD8+ T cells in alopecia areata. Treatment of the sample: oral pan-JAK inhibitor, 5-10 mg twice daily. RNA extraction was followed by reverse transcription into cDNA, which acted as the sequencing template. Method: immunoSEQ multiplex PCR; TCRdb's copy keeps in-frame clones and lacks some. The table records about 76,000 clones, around two thirds of them present only once. Sequences were derived from CD8+ T cells sorted from blood, sampled at week 24, from a patient treated with tofacitinib. These TCRs come from a human donor with alopecia areata.

This clone was seen only a few times. The chain recombines TRBV5-1 with TRBJ2-5; D possibly matches TRBD1 or TRBD2 (5 bases each). This CDR3 is built from 16 residues. With 3 bases removed from V and 5 bases from J, the gap between germline ends came to 20 bases. Germline CDR1 SGHRS, CDR2 YFSETQ. The CDR3: CASSYHLGVRDETQYF. The CDR3 nucleotides are TGCGCCAGCAGCTACCACTTGGGGGTCCGGGATGAGACCCAGTACTTC.

In this sample, this clone turned up once. The chain has TRBV23-1 and TRBJ2-2; D not certain. TRBV23-1 is reported as an ORF; its role is uncertain. The CDR3 extends over 12 amino acids. Trimming took 7 bases from V and 4 from J, leaving 7 bases between them. The CDR3 sequence: CASKPRTGELFF. CDR3 nucleotides: TGCGCCAGCAAACCCCGCACCGGGGAGCTGTTTTTT.

This chain joins TRBV29-1 and TRBJ2-7; TRBD1 might be the D (6 bases). The length of the CDR3 is 13 residues. Trimming cost V 0 bases and J 3 bases, with 9 bases left between them. From germline, CDR1 is SQVTM and CDR2 ANQGSEA. CDR3 residues: CSVEEVGGYEQYF. In nucleotides, the CDR3 is TGCAGCGTTGAAGAGGTAGGGGGCTACGAGCAGTACTTC.

V is TRBV7-3 and J is TRBJ2-1; D gene uncertain. The V end was cut by 1 base, the J end by 6 bases, with 13 bases between. Germline CDR1 SGHTA, CDR2 FQGTGA. The CDR3 has 15 amino acids. The CDR3 DNA follows: TGTGCCAGCAGCTTAAGGAGCTCGGCGTTCAATGAGCAGTTCTTC. This codes for CASSLRSSAFNEQFF.

The rearrangement uses TRBV7-9 and TRBJ2-5, with 10 bases lining up with TRBD2. The CDR3 runs to 16 residues. Germline assignment: CDR1 SEHNR and CDR2 FQNEAQ (reference sequence). Germline trimming cut 5 bases from V and 4 bases from J; bases unmatched to any gene: 10. The CDR3 coding sequence is TGTGCCAGCAGCCTCGCCGCACTAGCGGGGATAGAGACCCAGTACTTC. Translation gives CASSLAALAGIETQYF. The variable domain in full, completed from reference TRBV7-9 and TRBJ2-5, reads DTGVSQNPRHKITKRGQNVTFRCDPISEHNRLYWYRQTLGQGPEFLTYFQNEAQLEKSRLLSDRFSAERPKGSFSTLEIQRTEQGDSAMYLCASSLAALAGIETQYFGPGTRLLVL.

The chain combines TRBV7-9 with TRBJ1-2, with D possibly TRBD1 on 5 matching bases. Trimming stripped 1 base from V and 4 bases from J, with 10 bases between. This CDR3 has 14 residues. Germline V CDR1 and CDR2: SEHNR, FQNEAQ (reference sequence). The CDR3 region has the DNA TGTGCCAGCAGCTTAGGGCAGGGTACCTATGGCTACACCTTC. Translating it yields CASSLGQGTYGYTF.

About this clone itself: Other DNA sequences within the sample encode an identical CDR3. The chain is built from TRBV19 and TRBJ1-1; D is undetermined. CDR3 length: 12 residues. V dropped 3 bases and J dropped 2 bases, with 4 bases sitting between them. Germline assignment: CDR1 LNHDA and CDR2 SQIVND (reference sequence). CDR3 sequence (DNA): TGTGCCAGTAGTATCGGTAACACTGAAGCTTTCTTT. This codes for CASSIGNTEAFF.

The V and J genes are TRBV9 and TRBJ2-7; D is possibly TRBD2 (5 bases). The CDR3 runs 12 residues. V shed 4 bases and J shed 3 bases, with 8 bases lying between them. Germline V gene sequence: CDR1 SGDLS, CDR2 YYNGEE. The CDR3 protein is CASSYGDYEQYF. CDR3 coding DNA: TGTGCCAGCAGCTACGGGGACTACGAGCAGTACTTC.

This clone ranks as medium-sized. J is TRBJ2-7 and V is TRBV11-2; D is unclear. The CDR3 is 14 amino acids. The germline V and J ends were trimmed by 3 bases and 2 bases, with 11 bases remaining between them. Germline assignment: CDR1 SGHAT and CDR2 FQNNGV. The CDR3 region has the DNA TGTGCCAGCAGCTTTAGAGGTGGCGCCTACGAGCAGTACTTC. Translated: CASSFRGGAYEQYF.

The rearrangement links TRBV5-1 to TRBJ2-7; 7 bases are a match to TRBD1. Trimming cost V 3 bases and J 0 bases; bases outside gene matches: 0. Germline CDR1 is SGHRS and CDR2 is YFSETQ. CDR3 length: 13 amino acids. The CDR3 DNA reads as TGCGCCAGCAGCTGGGACAGCTCCTACGAGCAGTACTTC. Residues: CASSWDSSYEQYF.

The gene calls are TRBV5-1 and TRBJ1-1; 7 bases line up with TRBD1. Germline trimming cut 7 bases from V and 5 bases from J; bases unmatched to any gene: 14. Germline values: CDR1 SGHRS, CDR2 YFSETQ. The CDR3 has 15 amino acids. The DNA for the CDR3 is TGCGCCAGCGCAAAGAGAGACAGGGCTTTAACTGAAGCTTTCTTT. It codes for CASAKRDRALTEAFF.

This clone came up a few times. The chain recombines TRBV6-1 with TRBJ2-7; no firm D call. CDR1 and CDR2 from the germline V gene are MNHNS and SASEGT. Between the trimmed V and J ends, which lost 2 bases and 4 bases, there was a span of 12 bases. This CDR3 region has 14 residues. CDR3 DNA sequence: TGTGCCAGCAGTGAATATCCGGGCGGTTACGAGCAGTACTTC. Its translation: CASSEYPGGYEQYF.

The chain recombines TRBV29-1 with TRBJ1-1; D is uncertain. The CDR3 is made up of 13 amino acids. V was cut by 6 bases and J by 1 base, with 12 bases left in between. Germline loops: CDR1 SQVTM, CDR2 ANQGSEA. The CDR3 bases are TGCAGCGTGTCATTCGGGGAGAACACTGAAGCTTTCTTT. This encodes CSVSFGENTEAFF.

V is TRBV19 and J is TRBJ2-7; the D gene is possibly TRBD2 (5 bases). CDR3 size: 14 residues. Trimming left V 0 bases short and J 3 bases short, with 9 bases between. Germline CDR1 reads LNHDA; CDR2 reads SQIVND (reference sequence). The CDR3 region has the DNA TGTGCCAGTAGTATAGACGGGATGAACTACGAGCAGTACTTC. Residues: CASSIDGMNYEQYF.

The chain joins TRBV7-2 to TRBJ1-4, with D uncertain. The V end lost 1 base, the J end lost 5 bases, and 8 bases lay between the germline ends. Per the germline V gene, CDR1 is SGHTA and CDR2 is FQGNSA. The CDR3 contains 14 residues. This chain's CDR3 is CASSLDFLNEKLFF. The CDR3 nucleotides read TGTGCCAGCAGCTTAGACTTCCTCAATGAAAAACTGTTTTTT.

CDR3 nucleotide sequence: TGCAGCGTTGATGTCCTCGGGGGGGGCACTGAAGCTTTCTTT. This sequence encodes CSVDVLGGGTEAFF. This chain uses TRBV29-1 with TRBJ1-1, with a weak D call TRBD1 (5 bases). The germline V gene has CDR1 SQVTM and CDR2 ANQGSEA. This CDR3 comprises 14 residues. V was cut by 3 bases and J by 4 bases, with 15 bases left in between.

J is TRBJ2-5 and V is TRBV7-8; 15 nucleotides agree with TRBD2. The CDR3 is 16 amino acids. Germline V CDR1 and CDR2: SGHVS, FQNEAQ. V lost 5 bases and J lost 5; bases outside the gene matches: 6. CDR3 sequence (DNA): TGTGCCAGCAGCAAACGGACTAGCGGGGGGGCTGAGACCCAGTACTTC. This sequence encodes CASSKRTSGGAETQYF.

Concerning this clone itself: Germline is not matched at one junction end, which may reflect a read error. This CDR3 is also generated by other DNA sequences in the sample. This chain joins TRBV10-3 and TRBJ2-5, with D tentatively TRBD1 (6 bases). Germline values: CDR1 ENHRY, CDR2 SYGVKD. The CDR3 has 15 amino acids. The CDR3 reads CAISGIQGPQETQYF. CDR3 DNA sequence: TGTGCCATCAGTGGGATACAGGGCCCCCAAGAAACCCAGTACTTC.

This clone showed up just once. The V call is TRBV27, the J call TRBJ1-2; weak D call: TRBD1 (5 bases). Trimming removed 8 bases at V and 0 bases at J, with 10 bases between. CDR3 length: 13 amino acids. Germline lookup yields CDR1 MNHEY and CDR2 SMNVEV (reference sequence). The CDR3 spells CASGDSPNYGYTF. CDR3 in DNA: TGTGCCAGCGGCGACAGCCCTAACTATGGCTACACCTTC.

V usage is TRBV5-1 and J usage is TRBJ2-5; 14 bases map to TRBD2. Germline V gives CDR1 SGHRS, CDR2 YFSETQ. Germline trimming cut 0 bases from V and 4 bases from J; bases unmatched to any gene: 14. The CDR3 has 20 residues. The CDR3 protein is CASSLEQRGLAGVTRETQYF. CDR3 nucleotides: TGCGCCAGCAGCTTGGAACAACGGGGACTAGCGGGAGTAACGAGAGAGACCCAGTACTTC.

The genes are TRBV27 and TRBJ2-3; D is uncertain. This CDR3 comprises 14 residues. From germline, CDR1 is MNHEY and CDR2 SMNVEV (reference sequence). Trimming took off 0 bases at V and 4 bases at J, with 8 bases between the two ends. The chain's CDR3 is CASSLSQNPDTQYF. CDR3 nucleotide sequence: TGTGCCAGCAGTTTATCCCAGAACCCAGATACGCAGTATTTT.

The chain has TRBV5-4 and TRBJ1-2; 7 nucleotides align to TRBD1. The V gene's germline CDR1 is SGHNT and CDR2 YYREEE (reference sequence). The V segment lost 0 bases and the J segment 6 bases; nucleotides outside the gene matches: 5. This CDR3 spans 14 amino acids. CDR3 protein: CASSLAEGADGYTF. The CDR3 DNA is TGTGCCAGCAGCTTGGCCGAGGGGGCGGATGGCTACACCTTC. The full variable domain, completed using reference TRBV5-4 and TRBJ1-2, is ETGVTQSPTHLIKTRGQQVTLRCSSQSGHNTVSWYQQALGQGPQFIFQYYREEENGRGNFPPRFSGLQFPNYSSELNVNALELDDSALYLCASSLAEGADGYTFGSGTRLTVV.